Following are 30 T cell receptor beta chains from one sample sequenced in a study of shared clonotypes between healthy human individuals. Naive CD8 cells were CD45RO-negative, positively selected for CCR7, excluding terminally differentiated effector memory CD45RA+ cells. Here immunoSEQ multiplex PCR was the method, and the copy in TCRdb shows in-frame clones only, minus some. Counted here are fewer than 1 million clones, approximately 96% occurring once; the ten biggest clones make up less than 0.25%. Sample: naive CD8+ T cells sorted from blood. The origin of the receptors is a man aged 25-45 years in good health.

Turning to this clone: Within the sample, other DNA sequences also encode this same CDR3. The CDR3 DNA sequence: TGTGCCAGCAGCGCGACAGGGTCTGGAAACACCATATATTTT. Translation gives CASSATGSGNTIYF. This chain uses TRBV9 with TRBJ1-3; 7 nucleotides line up with TRBD1. With 3 bases clipped from V and 1 base from J, the junction kept 1 base outside the gene matches. The CDR3 sequence is 14 residues long. CDR1 is SGDLS and CDR2 is YYNGEE in the germline V gene.

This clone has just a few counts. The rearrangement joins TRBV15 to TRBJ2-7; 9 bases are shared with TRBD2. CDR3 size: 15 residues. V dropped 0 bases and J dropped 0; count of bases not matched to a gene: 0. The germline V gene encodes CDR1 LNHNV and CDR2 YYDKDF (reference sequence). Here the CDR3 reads CATSRELAGSYEQYF. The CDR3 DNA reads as TGTGCCACCAGCAGAGAACTAGCGGGCTCCTACGAGCAGTACTTC.

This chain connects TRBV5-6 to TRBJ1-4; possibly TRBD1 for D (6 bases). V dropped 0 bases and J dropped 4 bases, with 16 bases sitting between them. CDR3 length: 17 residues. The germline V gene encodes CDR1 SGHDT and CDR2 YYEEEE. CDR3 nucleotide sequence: TGTGCCAGCAGCTTGGGGAGTGGCAGGGGTTTTAATGAAAAACTGTTTTTT. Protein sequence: CASSLGSGRGFNEKLFF.

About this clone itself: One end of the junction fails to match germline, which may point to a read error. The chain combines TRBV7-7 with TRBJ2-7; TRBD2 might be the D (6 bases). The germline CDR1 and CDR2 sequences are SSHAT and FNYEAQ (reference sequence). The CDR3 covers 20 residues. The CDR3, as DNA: TGTGCTAGCAGCAAAGCTTACCCCCCGTGGCTAGCGAATAGCTCCTACGAGCAGTACTTC. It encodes CASSKAYPPWLANSSYEQYF.

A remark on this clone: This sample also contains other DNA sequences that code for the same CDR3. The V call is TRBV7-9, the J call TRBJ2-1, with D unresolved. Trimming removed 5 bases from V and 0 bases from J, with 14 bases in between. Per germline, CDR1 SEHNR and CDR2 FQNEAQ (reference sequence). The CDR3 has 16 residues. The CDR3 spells CASSPRTVSSYNEQFF. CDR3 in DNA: TGTGCCAGCAGCCCCCGGACGGTAAGCTCCTACAATGAGCAGTTCTTC.

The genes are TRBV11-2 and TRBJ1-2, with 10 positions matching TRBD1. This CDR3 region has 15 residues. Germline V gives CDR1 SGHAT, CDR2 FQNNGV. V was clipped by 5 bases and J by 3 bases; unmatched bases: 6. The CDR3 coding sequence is TGTGCCAGCAGCCACCAGGGGACAGGGGACTATGGCTACACCTTC. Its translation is CASSHQGTGDYGYTF.

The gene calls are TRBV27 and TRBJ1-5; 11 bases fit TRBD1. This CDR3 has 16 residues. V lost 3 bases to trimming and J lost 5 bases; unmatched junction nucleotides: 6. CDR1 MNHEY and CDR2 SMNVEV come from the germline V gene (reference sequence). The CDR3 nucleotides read TGTGCCAGCAGTTTCCTCGGGACAGGGGGATATCAGCCCCAGCATTTT. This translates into CASSFLGTGGYQPQHF.

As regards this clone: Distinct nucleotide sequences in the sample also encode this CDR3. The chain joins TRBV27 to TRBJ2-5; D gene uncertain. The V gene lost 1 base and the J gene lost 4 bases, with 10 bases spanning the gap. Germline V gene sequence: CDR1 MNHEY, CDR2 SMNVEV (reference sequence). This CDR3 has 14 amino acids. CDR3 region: CASSLLGTGETQYF. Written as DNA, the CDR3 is TGTGCCAGCAGTTTATTGGGAACCGGAGAGACCCAGTACTTC.

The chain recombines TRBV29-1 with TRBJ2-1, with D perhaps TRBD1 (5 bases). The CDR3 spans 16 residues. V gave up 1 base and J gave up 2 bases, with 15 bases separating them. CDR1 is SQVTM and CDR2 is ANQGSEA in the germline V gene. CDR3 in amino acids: CSVEALQARAYNEQFF. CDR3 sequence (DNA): TGCAGCGTTGAAGCCCTACAGGCTAGGGCCTACAATGAGCAGTTCTTC.

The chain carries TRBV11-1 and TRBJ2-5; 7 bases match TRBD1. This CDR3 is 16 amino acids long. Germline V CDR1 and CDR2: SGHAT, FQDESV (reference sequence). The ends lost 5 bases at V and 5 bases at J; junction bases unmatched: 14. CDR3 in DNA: TGTGCCAGCAGCCCTGGTGGGTCAGGGGGTCAGGAGACCCAGTACTTC. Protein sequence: CASSPGGSGGQETQYF.

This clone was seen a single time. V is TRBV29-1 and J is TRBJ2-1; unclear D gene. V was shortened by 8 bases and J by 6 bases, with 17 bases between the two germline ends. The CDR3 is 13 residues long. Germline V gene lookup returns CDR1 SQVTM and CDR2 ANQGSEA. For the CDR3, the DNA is TGCAGCCCTCGCCCAGTGGGGTTCAATGAGCAGTTCTTC. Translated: CSPRPVGFNEQFF.

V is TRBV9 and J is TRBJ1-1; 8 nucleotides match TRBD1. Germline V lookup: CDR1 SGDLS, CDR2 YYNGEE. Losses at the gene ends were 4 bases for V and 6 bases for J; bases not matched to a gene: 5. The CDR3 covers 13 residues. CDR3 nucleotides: TGTGCCAGCAGCTCCCAGGGGGCCGCTGAAGCTTTCTTT. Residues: CASSSQGAAEAFF.

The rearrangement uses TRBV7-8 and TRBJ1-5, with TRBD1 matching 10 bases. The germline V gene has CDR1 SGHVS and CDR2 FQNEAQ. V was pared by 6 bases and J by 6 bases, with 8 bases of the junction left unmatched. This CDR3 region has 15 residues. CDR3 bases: TGTGCCAGCAGTGCCGTGACAGGGGGCTTTCAGCCCCAGCATTTT. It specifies CASSAVTGGFQPQHF.

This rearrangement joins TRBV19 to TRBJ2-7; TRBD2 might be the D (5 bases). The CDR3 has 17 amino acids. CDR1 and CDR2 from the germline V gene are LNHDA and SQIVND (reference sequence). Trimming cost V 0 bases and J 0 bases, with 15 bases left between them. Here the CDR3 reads CASSIDLMAGLSYEQYF. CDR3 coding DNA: TGTGCCAGTAGTATAGACTTAATGGCGGGCCTCTCCTACGAGCAGTACTTC. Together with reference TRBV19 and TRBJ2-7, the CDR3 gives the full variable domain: DGGITQSPKYLFRKEGQNVTLSCEQNLNHDAMYWYRQDPGQGLRLIYYSQIVNDFQKGDIAEGYSVSREKKESFPLTVTSAQKNPTAFYLCASSIDLMAGLSYEQYFGPGTRLTVT.

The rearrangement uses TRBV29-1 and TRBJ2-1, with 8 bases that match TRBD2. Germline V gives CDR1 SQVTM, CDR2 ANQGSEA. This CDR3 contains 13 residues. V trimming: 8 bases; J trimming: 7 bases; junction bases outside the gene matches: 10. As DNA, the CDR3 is TGCAGCTCCTCGACACGCGGGGGGAATGAGCAGTTCTTC. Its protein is CSSSTRGGNEQFF.

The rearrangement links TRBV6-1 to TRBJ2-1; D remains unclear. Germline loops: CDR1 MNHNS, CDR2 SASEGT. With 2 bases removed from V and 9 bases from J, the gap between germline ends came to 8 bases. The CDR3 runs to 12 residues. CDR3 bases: TGTGCCAGCAGTGAATCTGGGATTGAGCAGTTCTTC. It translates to CASSESGIEQFF.

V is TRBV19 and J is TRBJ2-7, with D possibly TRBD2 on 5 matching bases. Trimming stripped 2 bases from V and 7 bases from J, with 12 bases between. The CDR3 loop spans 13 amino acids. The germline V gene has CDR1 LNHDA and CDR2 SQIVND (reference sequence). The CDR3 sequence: CASSITDEGEQYF. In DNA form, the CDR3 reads TGTGCCAGTAGTATAACAGATGAGGGAGAGCAGTACTTC.

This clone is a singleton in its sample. The CDR3, as DNA: TGTGCCAGCAGTTGGTCTAGCGGGAGCAATGAGCAGTTCTTC. As protein: CASSWSSGSNEQFF. The chain combines TRBV6-5 with TRBJ2-1; 10 bases agree with TRBD2. Germline-derived CDR1 and CDR2 are MNHEY and SVGAGI. The CDR3 sequence is 14 residues long. Trimming at V came to 4 bases and at J to 6 bases, leaving 3 bases not matched to a gene.

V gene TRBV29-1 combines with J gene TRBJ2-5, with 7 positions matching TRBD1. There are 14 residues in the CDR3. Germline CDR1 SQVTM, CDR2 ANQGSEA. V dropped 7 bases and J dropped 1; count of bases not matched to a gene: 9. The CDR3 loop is CSARNRGSQETQYF. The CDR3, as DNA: TGCAGCGCCCGGAACAGGGGTAGCCAAGAGACCCAGTACTTC.

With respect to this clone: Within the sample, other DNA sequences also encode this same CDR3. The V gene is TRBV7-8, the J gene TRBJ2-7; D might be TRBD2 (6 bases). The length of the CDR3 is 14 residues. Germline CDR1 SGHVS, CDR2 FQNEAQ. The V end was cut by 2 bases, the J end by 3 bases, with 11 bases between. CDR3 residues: CASSLSRGSYEQYF. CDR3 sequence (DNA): TGTGCCAGCAGCTTAAGCCGGGGGAGCTACGAGCAGTACTTC. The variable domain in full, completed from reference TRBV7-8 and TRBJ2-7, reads GAGVSQSPRYKVAKRGQDVALRCDPISGHVSLFWYQQALGQGPEFLTYFQNEAQLDKSGLPSDRFFAERPEGSVSTLKIQRTQQEDSAVYLCASSLSRGSYEQYFGPGTRLTVT.

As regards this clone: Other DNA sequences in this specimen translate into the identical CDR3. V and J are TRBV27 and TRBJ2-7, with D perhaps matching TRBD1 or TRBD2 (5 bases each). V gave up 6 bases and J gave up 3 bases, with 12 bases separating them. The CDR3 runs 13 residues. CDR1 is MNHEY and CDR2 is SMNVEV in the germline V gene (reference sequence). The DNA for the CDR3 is TGTGCCAGCAGCCTCGGGGCTAGCTACGAGCAGTACTTC. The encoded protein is CASSLGASYEQYF.

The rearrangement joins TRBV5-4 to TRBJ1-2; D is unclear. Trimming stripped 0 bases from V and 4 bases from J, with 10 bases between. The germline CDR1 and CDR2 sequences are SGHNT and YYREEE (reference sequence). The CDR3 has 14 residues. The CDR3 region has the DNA TGTGCCAGCAGCTTGGGCGGAGAAGGCTATGGCTACACCTTC. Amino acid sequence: CASSLGGEGYGYTF.

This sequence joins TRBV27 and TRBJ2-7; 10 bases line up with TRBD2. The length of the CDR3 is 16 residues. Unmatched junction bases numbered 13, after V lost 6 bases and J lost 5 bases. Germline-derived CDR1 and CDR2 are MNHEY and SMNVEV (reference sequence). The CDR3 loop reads CASSQTPTSGLDEQYF. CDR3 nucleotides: TGTGCCAGCAGCCAAACCCCGACTAGCGGGCTTGACGAGCAGTACTTC.

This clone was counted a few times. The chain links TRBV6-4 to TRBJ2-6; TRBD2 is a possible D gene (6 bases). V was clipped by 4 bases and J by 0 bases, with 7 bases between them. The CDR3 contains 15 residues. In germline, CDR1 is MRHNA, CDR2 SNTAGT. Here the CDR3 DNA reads TGTGCCAGCAGTGCGGGAGACTCTGGGGCCAACGTCCTGACTTTC. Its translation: CASSAGDSGANVLTF.

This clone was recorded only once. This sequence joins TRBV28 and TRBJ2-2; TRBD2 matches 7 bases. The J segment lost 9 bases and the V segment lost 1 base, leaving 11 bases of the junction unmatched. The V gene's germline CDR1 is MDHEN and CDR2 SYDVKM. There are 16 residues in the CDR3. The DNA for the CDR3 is TGTGCCAGCAGTTTATACGGGACTAAAAATTCCCGGGAGCTGTTTTTT. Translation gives CASSLYGTKNSRELFF.

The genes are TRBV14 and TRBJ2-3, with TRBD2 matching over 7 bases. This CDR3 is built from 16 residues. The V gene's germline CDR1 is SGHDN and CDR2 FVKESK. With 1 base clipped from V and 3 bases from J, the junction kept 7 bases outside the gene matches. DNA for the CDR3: TGTGCCAGCAGCCAAGGTCAGCGGGGTTATACAGATACGCAGTATTTT. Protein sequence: CASSQGQRGYTDTQYF. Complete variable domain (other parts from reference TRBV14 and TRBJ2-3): EAGVTQFPSHSVIEKGQTVTLRCDPISGHDNLYWYRRVMGKEIKFLLHFVKESKQDESGMPNNRFLAERTGGTYSTLKVQPAELEDSGVYFCASSQGQRGYTDTQYFGPGTRLTVL.

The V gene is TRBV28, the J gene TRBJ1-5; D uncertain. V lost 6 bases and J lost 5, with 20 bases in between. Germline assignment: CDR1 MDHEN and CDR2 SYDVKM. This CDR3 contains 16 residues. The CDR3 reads CASSPTAGPGDQPQHF. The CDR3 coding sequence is TGTGCCAGCAGCCCCACGGCAGGACCCGGGGATCAGCCCCAGCATTTT. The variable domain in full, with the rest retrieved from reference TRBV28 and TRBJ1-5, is DVKVTQSSRYLVKRTGEKVFLECVQDMDHENMFWYRQDPGLGLRLIYFSYDVKMKEKGDIPEGYSVSREKKERFSLILESASTNQTSMYLCASSPTAGPGDQPQHFGDGTRLSIL.

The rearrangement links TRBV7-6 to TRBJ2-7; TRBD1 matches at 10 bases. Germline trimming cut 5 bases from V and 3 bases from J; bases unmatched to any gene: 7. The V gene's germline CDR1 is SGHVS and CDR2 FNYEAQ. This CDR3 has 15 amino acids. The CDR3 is CASSPGRDRGYEQYF. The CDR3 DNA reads TGTGCCAGCAGCCCAGGTAGGGACAGGGGCTACGAGCAGTACTTC.

The CDR3 loop is CASSLRGVYEQYF. CDR3 nucleotide sequence: TGTGCCAGCAGCTTGAGGGGAGTCTACGAGCAGTACTTC. The rearrangement uses TRBV5-4 and TRBJ2-7; perhaps D is TRBD1 or TRBD2 (5 bases each). This CDR3 spans 13 amino acids. V was trimmed by 1 base and J by 3 bases, leaving 8 bases between them. Germline V gene lookup returns CDR1 SGHNT and CDR2 YYREEE (reference sequence).

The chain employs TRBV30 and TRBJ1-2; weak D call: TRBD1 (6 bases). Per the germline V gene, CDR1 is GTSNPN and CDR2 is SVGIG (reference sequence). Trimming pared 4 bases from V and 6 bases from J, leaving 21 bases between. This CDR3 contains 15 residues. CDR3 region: CAWIGPGAGNDGYTF. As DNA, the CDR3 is TGTGCCTGGATAGGTCCGGGGGCAGGGAACGATGGCTACACCTTC.